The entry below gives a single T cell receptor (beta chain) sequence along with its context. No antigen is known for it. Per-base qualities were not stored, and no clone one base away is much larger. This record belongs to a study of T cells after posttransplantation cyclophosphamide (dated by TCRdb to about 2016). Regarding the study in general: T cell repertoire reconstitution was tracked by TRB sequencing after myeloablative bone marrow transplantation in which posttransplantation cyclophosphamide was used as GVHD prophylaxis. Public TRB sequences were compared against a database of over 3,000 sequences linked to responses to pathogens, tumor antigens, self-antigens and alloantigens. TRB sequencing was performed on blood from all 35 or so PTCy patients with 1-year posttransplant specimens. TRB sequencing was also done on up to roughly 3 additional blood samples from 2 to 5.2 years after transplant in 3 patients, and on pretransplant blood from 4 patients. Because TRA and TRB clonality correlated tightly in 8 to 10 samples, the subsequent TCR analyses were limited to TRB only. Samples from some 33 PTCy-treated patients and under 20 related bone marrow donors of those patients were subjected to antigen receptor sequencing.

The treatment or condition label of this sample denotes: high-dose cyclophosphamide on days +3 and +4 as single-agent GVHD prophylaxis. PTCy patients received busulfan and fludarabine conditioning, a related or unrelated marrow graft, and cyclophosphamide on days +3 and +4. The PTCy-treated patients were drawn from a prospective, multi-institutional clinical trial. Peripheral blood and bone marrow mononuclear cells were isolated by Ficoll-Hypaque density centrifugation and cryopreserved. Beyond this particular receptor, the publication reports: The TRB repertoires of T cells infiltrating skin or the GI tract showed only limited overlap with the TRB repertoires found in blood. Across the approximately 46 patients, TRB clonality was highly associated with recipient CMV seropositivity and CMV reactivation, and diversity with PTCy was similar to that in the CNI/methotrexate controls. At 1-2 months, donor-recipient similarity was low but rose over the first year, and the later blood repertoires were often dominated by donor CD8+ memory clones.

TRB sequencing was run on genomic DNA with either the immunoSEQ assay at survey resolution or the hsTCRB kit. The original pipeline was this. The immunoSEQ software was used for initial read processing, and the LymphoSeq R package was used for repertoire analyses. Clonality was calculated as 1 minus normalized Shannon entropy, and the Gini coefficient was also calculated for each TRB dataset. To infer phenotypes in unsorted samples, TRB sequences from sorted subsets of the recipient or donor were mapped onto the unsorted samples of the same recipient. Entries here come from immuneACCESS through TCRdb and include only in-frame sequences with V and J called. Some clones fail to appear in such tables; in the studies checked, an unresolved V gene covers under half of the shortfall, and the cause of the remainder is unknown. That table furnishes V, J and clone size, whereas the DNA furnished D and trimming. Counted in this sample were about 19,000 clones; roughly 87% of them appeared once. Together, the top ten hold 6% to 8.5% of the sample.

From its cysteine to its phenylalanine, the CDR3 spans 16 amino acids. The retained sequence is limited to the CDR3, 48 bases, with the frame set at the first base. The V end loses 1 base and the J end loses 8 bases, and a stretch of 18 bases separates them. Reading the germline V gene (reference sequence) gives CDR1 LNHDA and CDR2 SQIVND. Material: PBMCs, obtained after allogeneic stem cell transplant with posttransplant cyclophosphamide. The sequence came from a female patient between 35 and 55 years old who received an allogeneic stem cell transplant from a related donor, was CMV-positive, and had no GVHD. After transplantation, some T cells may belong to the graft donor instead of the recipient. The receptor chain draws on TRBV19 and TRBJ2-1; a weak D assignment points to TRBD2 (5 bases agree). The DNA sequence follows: TGTGCCAGTAGTATAGTCCGGACGGCGGGTGGCGATGAGCAGTTCTTC. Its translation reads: CASSIVRTAGGDEQFF. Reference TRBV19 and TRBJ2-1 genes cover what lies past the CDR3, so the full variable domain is DGGITQSPKYLFRKEGQNVTLSCEQNLNHDAMYWYRQDPGQGLRLIYYSQIVNDFQKGDIAEGYSVSREKKESFPLTVTSAQKNPTAFYLCASSIVRTAGGDEQFFGPGTRLTVL.